These 9 T cell receptor beta chains were sequenced from one sample in a study of blood T cells in healthy people across ages. For the second PCR, which ran for roughly 6 to 12 cycles, a sample-barcoded 5' primer and a J-beta primer mix were used. TCRdb processed the 5' RACE reads anew with MiXCR; each CDR3 protein has one entry. Among 380,000 or so distinct CDR3 sequences listed, more than 45% were seen once. The sample was blood. All receptors derive from a man in his 60s in good health.

This clonotype was found a few times. This chain uses TRBV6-2 or TRBV6-3 with TRBJ2-7, with 7 bases lining up with TRBD2. Germline V CDR1 and CDR2: MNHEY, SVGEGT. The CDR3 totals 13 residues. Trimming took 7 bases from V and 7 from J; bases not matched to a gene: 10. CDR3 sequence reads: CASNTGGPLEQYF. The DNA for the CDR3 is TGTGCCAGCAACACGGGAGGCCCGCTAGAGCAGTACTTC.

The sample holds a few counts of this clonotype. The chain joins TRBV20-1 to TRBJ1-6; perhaps TRBD1 as D (5 bases). The CDR3 spans 16 residues. Germline assignment: CDR1 DFQATT and CDR2 SNEGSKA (reference sequence). V lost 0 bases and J lost 2, with 11 bases in between. The CDR3: CSARDAGIPYNSPLHF. The DNA for the CDR3 is TGCAGTGCTAGAGATGCAGGGATCCCCTATAATTCACCCCTCCACTTT.

This clonotype came up a few times. The chain employs TRBV28 and TRBJ2-1; D might be TRBD2 (6 bases). Germline-derived CDR1 and CDR2 are MDHEN and SYDVKM. Trimming left V 6 bases short and J 3 bases short, with 15 bases between. The CDR3 is 15 amino acids. The CDR3 here is CASRNTGGRYNEQFF. The CDR3, as DNA: TGTGCCAGCAGGAATACCGGAGGGCGCTACAATGAGCAGTTCTTC.

CDR3 sequence (DNA): TGTGCCAGCAGCCAAAGGCCGACTAGCGGGAGAAGGTTCCACCAAGAGACCCAGTACTTC. Amino acids: CASSQRPTSGRRFHQETQYF. The chain recombines TRBV3-1 with TRBJ2-5, with TRBD2 matching over 12 bases. The CDR3 is made up of 20 amino acids. The ends lost 2 bases at V and 0 bases at J; junction bases unmatched: 13. The germline V gene encodes CDR1 LGHDT and CDR2 YNNKEL (reference sequence).

The genes are TRBV4-3 and TRBJ2-5; no definite D call. The last part of the DNA fits TRBJ2-7 better; the J call may be wrong. This CDR3 region has 15 residues. The V gene's germline CDR1 is LGHNA and CDR2 YSLEER. CDR3 sequence: CASSQDKPSLVEQYF. Written as DNA, the CDR3 is TGCGCCAGCAGCCAAGATAAGCCCTCCCTGGTCGAGCAGTACTTC.

The V and J genes are TRBV5-1 and TRBJ2-5; no firm D call. CDR1 and CDR2 from the germline V gene are SGHRS and YFSETQ. CDR3 length: 15 residues. Deletions cut 0 bases from V and 11 bases from J, with 20 bases between. The CDR3 sequence is CASSLEIGKGNEQYF. CDR3 coding DNA: TGCGCCAGCAGCTTGGAGATAGGGAAGGGCAATGAGCAGTACTTC.

Note on this clonotype: An end of the junction does not agree with germline; a read error may underlie this. This chain connects TRBV7-9 to TRBJ1-5, with TRBD1 as a possible D gene (5 bases). The CDR3 runs 16 residues. Germline-derived CDR1 and CDR2 are SEHNR and FQNEAQ (reference sequence). The CDR3 DNA reads as TGTACCAGCAGCTCATTGTTCGGGGACAGCAATCAGCCCCAGCATTTT. The encoded protein is CTSSSLFGDSNQPQHF.

This clonotype appeared many times. J is TRBJ2-3 and V is TRBV12-3 or TRBV12-4; TRBD2 matches 12 bases. V lost 6 bases to trimming and J lost 3 bases; unmatched junction nucleotides: 4. CDR3 size: 15 residues. The DNA for the CDR3 is TGTGCCAGCAGACTCGGGACTAGCGGGACAGATACGCAGTATTTT. This sequence encodes CASRLGTSGTDTQYF.

This sequence joins TRBV7-8 and TRBJ2-1; D is uncertain. V was trimmed by 5 bases and J by 10 bases, leaving 15 bases between them. The CDR3 runs 13 residues. Germline V gives CDR1 SGHVS, CDR2 FQNEAQ. The DNA for the CDR3 is TGTGCCAGCAGCCCGCCAACTGGCAAGGAGCAGTTCTTC. It codes for CASSPPTGKEQFF.